These 11 T cell receptor beta chains share one sample of origin, sequenced in a study of cytomegalovirus exposure and HLA in healthy donors. The PCR was carried out with 60 Vbeta primers and 13 Jbeta primers. Data came from immunoSEQ multiplex PCR; TCRdb stores just in-frame clones and leaves some out. This table holds 120,000 or so clones, approximately 80% found once. Sequenced material: PBMCs. The receptors were gathered from a woman aged 55-70 years in good health and CMV-seropositive.

The chain links TRBV27 to TRBJ1-4; 7 bases match TRBD1. Trimming at V came to 5 bases and at J to 6 bases, leaving 6 bases not matched to a gene. Per the germline V gene, CDR1 is MNHEY and CDR2 is SMNVEV (reference sequence). The CDR3 runs 14 residues. Here the CDR3 reads CASSRSGGDEKLFF. DNA for the CDR3: TGTGCCAGCAGTCGTTCAGGGGGTGATGAAAAACTGTTTTTT. Together with reference TRBV27 and TRBJ1-4, the CDR3 gives the full variable domain: EAQVTQNPRYLITVTGKKLTVTCSQNMNHEYMSWYRQDPGLGLRQIYYSMNVEVTDKGDVPEGYKVSRKEKRNFPLILESPSPNQTSLYFCASSRSGGDEKLFFGSGTQLSVL.

This rearrangement joins TRBV7-9 to TRBJ1-1, with unresolved D. Germline CDR1 and CDR2: SEHNR and FQNEAQ (reference sequence). The CDR3 runs to 14 residues. V was cut by 1 base and J by 4 bases, with 10 bases left in between. DNA for the CDR3: TGTGCCAGCAGCTTAGGCGGAGGGAGCACTGAAGCTTTCTTT. Encoded protein: CASSLGGGSTEAFF.

The V call is TRBV5-1, the J call TRBJ2-3; maybe TRBD1 (6 bases). V lost 7 bases to trimming and J lost 0 bases, with 27 bases between them. CDR3 length: 19 residues. Germline CDR1 and CDR2: SGHRS and YFSETQ. In DNA, the CDR3 is TGCGCCAGCTGCCAGACGGGACACGCGATGGCTGCTAGCACAGATACGCAGTATTTT. This translates into CASCQTGHAMAASTDTQYF.

The rearrangement uses TRBV6-1 and TRBJ2-7, with D maybe TRBD2 (6 bases). CDR3 size: 14 residues. CDR1 MNHNS and CDR2 SASEGT come from the germline V gene. Trimming removed 6 bases at V and 3 bases at J, with 15 bases between. Here the CDR3 reads CASSETGLNYEQYF. CDR3 nucleotide sequence: TGTGCCAGCAGCGAGACTGGACTAAACTACGAGCAGTACTTC.

This clone occurred a few times. The chain has TRBV6-5 and TRBJ1-3; D remains ambiguous. In germline, CDR1 is MNHEY, CDR2 SVGAGI. The CDR3 extends over 15 amino acids. Trimming took 0 bases from V and 2 from J, leaving 8 bases between them. In DNA form, the CDR3 reads TGTGCCAGCAGTTACTCGCGGAGGCCTGGAAACACCATATATTTT. It yields the protein CASSYSRRPGNTIYF.

The rearrangement links TRBV27 to TRBJ2-5; no clear D gene. The closer fit of TRBJ2-7 to the DNA end suggests the J call may be wrong. The CDR3 length is 13 residues. Germline CDR1 and CDR2: MNHEY and SMNVEV (reference sequence). DNA of the CDR3: TGTGCCAGCAGTTTCGGCGGCACTTACGAGCAGTACTTC. The encoded protein is CASSFGGTYEQYF.

The gene calls are TRBV10-3 and TRBJ2-3, with 7 bases that match TRBD1. The CDR3 runs to 14 residues. Trimming at V came to 11 bases and at J to 2 bases, leaving 10 bases not matched to a gene. Looked up from germline, CDR1 is ENHRY and CDR2 is SYGVKD. The chain's CDR3 is CASLDRTTTDTQYF. In nucleotides, the CDR3 is TGTGCCTCCCTGGACAGGACGACCACAGATACGCAGTATTTT.

The chain is built from TRBV4-1 and TRBJ1-2; TRBD1 is a possible D gene (5 bases). V was clipped by 0 bases and J by 4 bases, with 18 bases between them. Per the germline V gene, CDR1 is MGHRA and CDR2 is YSYEKL. This CDR3 has 17 amino acids. Written as DNA, the CDR3 is TGCGCCAGCAGCCAAGACCAGACAACAGGCCCAAGCTATGGCTACACCTTC. Protein sequence: CASSQDQTTGPSYGYTF.

This chain links TRBV6-4 with TRBJ2-1, with a weak D call TRBD2 (6 bases). This CDR3 has 15 amino acids. V dropped 4 bases and J dropped 9 bases, with 19 bases sitting between them. Per germline, CDR1 MRHNA and CDR2 SNTAGT. The CDR3 bases are TGTGCCAGCAGTGCCGAGGGAGGAATAGCGAGTGAGCAGTTCTTC. It translates to CASSAEGGIASEQFF.

This rearrangement joins TRBV15 to TRBJ2-2; 10 nucleotides match TRBD1. J lost 6 bases, V lost 8 bases, and 9 bases had no gene match. This CDR3 comprises 15 residues. Germline CDR1 is LNHNV and CDR2 is YYDKDF (reference sequence). CDR3 bases: TGTGCCACCTCCCGGGACAGGGGCCTCCCCGGGGAGCTGTTTTTT. It encodes CATSRDRGLPGELFF.

This chain joins TRBV7-9 and TRBJ2-1, with D tentatively TRBD2 (7 bases). CDR3 size: 15 residues. Deletions cut 3 bases from V and 5 bases from J, with 14 bases between. Germline V gives CDR1 SEHNR, CDR2 FQNEAQ (reference sequence). The CDR3 loop is CASSLGGAGHNEQFF. The CDR3 DNA is TGTGCCAGCAGCTTGGGGGGGGCAGGGCACAATGAGCAGTTCTTC.